This T cell receptor (beta chain) was recovered during a study of response to subunit inactivated influenza vaccine. TCRdb independently ran MiXCR on the RT-PCR reads; one entry per CDR3 protein. Of 450,000 to 700,000 distinct CDR3 sequences listed, 14% are singletons. The V segment lost 6 bases and the J segment 3 bases; nucleotides outside the gene matches: 10. CDR3 length: 16 residues. Germline loops: CDR1 SQVTM, CDR2 ANQGSEA. As for this clonotype: The antigen remains unidentified.

Whole-study results and caveats: Authors suggested seasonal influenza vaccinations each recruit few new T cells.

The receptor's source is a man aged 45-65 years who received an inactivated influenza vaccine. The chain is built from TRBV29-1 and TRBJ1-4; TRBD1 matches at 10 bases. Source: PBMCs from blood, taken approximately 13 days after vaccination. CDR3 region: CSVAGTGESANEKLFF. In DNA form, the CDR3 reads TGCAGCGTAGCCGGGACAGGGGAGTCGGCTAATGAAAAACTGTTTTTT.